These 15 T cell receptor beta chains originate from one sample sequenced in a study of OX40 agonist ivuxolimab in advanced cancers. The data were produced by immunoSEQ multiplex PCR, yet TCRdb's version contains in-frame clones alone and is incomplete. The repertoire consists of about 73,000 clones, with 70% to 90% occurring once and the leading ten covering 0.4% to 0.55%. Sequencing was performed on CD4+ or CD8+ T cells sorted from blood, taken in a trial of the OX40 agonist ivuxolimab. These receptors originate from an adult with an advanced solid tumor such as melanoma, head and neck, liver or kidney cancer.

The V and J genes are TRBV27 and TRBJ2-5, with D possibly matching TRBD1 (5 bases). CDR1 and CDR2 from the germline V gene are MNHEY and SMNVEV (reference sequence). The CDR3 totals 16 residues. The V gene lost 6 bases and the J gene lost 0 bases, with 17 bases spanning the gap. The CDR3 bases are TGTGCCAGCAGCGCTCCAGGGCCCCGTTACCAAGAGACCCAGTACTTC. Amino acid sequence: CASSAPGPRYQETQYF.

The V gene is TRBV30, the J gene TRBJ1-1; D perhaps matches TRBD1 (5 bases). V lost 1 base and J lost 5, with 11 bases in between. The CDR3 loop spans 13 amino acids. Germline lookup yields CDR1 GTSNPN and CDR2 SVGIG (reference sequence). The CDR3 reads CAWSADQGTEAFF. As DNA, the CDR3 is TGTGCCTGGAGTGCCGACCAGGGAACTGAAGCTTTCTTT.

V is TRBV30 and J is TRBJ1-1, with 9 bases fitting TRBD1. Trimming took 2 bases from V and 11 from J; bases not matched to a gene: 9. Germline values: CDR1 GTSNPN, CDR2 SVGIG (reference sequence). This CDR3 region has 13 residues. The CDR3 protein is CAWSPTTGGRAFF. The CDR3 DNA reads TGTGCCTGGAGTCCCACGACAGGGGGACGGGCTTTCTTT.

The chain recombines TRBV5-1 with TRBJ1-1; D gene ambiguous. This CDR3 has 15 amino acids. CDR1 and CDR2 (germline): SGHRS, YFSETQ. The V end lost 4 bases, the J end lost 0 bases, and 13 bases lay between the germline ends. CDR3 residues: CASSITGNLNTEAFF. The CDR3 DNA sequence: TGCGCCAGCAGCATAACCGGGAATCTGAACACTGAAGCTTTCTTT.

The rearrangement links TRBV6-6 to TRBJ2-7; 10 bases agree with TRBD1. CDR1 is MNHNY and CDR2 is SVGAGI in the germline V gene (reference sequence). CDR3 length: 13 amino acids. The ends lost 8 bases at V and 7 bases at J; junction bases unmatched: 8. CDR3 protein: CASLRGQGTEQYF. CDR3 DNA: TGTGCCAGCCTGAGGGGACAGGGGACTGAGCAGTACTTC.

J is TRBJ2-5 and V is TRBV29-1; D remains unclear. The CDR3 consists of 13 residues. V lost 2 bases and J lost 4, with 11 bases in between. Looked up from germline, CDR1 is SQVTM and CDR2 is ANQGSEA. CDR3 loop: CSVELSPGETQYF. The DNA of the CDR3 is TGCAGCGTTGAATTAAGCCCGGGAGAGACCCAGTACTTC.

V is TRBV4-1 and J is TRBJ2-3; D is possibly TRBD2 (6 bases). V was pared by 0 bases and J by 9 bases, with 19 bases between. Looked up from germline, CDR1 is MGHRA and CDR2 is YSYEKL. CDR3 length: 16 amino acids. The CDR3 DNA is TGCGCCAGCAGCCAAGATCATAGGCGCCGCGGGGAAACGCAGTATTTT. Protein sequence: CASSQDHRRRGETQYF.

This clone was observed once. The chain links TRBV6-1 to TRBJ1-1; 8 nucleotides match TRBD1. The CDR3 consists of 16 residues. With V trimmed by 4 bases and J by 4 bases, 11 bases remained unmatched. Germline assignment: CDR1 MNHNS and CDR2 SASEGT. CDR3 loop: CASSGTSQGAGTEAFF. In DNA form, the CDR3 reads TGTGCCAGCAGTGGAACAAGCCAGGGGGCCGGCACTGAAGCTTTCTTT.

The J gene is TRBJ1-1, the V gene TRBV30, with D possibly matching TRBD1 (5 bases). Germline loops: CDR1 GTSNPN, CDR2 SVGIG (reference sequence). Between the trimmed V and J ends, which lost 3 bases and 10 bases, there was a span of 12 bases. The CDR3 covers 11 residues. The CDR3 nucleotides read TGTGCCTGGAGCCTCCCGGGGCCAGCTTTCTTT. Encoded protein: CAWSLPGPAFF.

The chain has TRBV2 and TRBJ2-1, with 10 bases lining up with TRBD2. The CDR3 extends over 14 amino acids. V was clipped by 6 bases and J by 5 bases; unmatched bases: 4. Germline V gene sequence: CDR1 SNHLY, CDR2 FYNNEI. As DNA, the CDR3 is TGTGCCAGCAGGGGGGGACTAGCGAACAATGAGCAGTTCTTC. This encodes CASRGGLANNEQFF.

DNA of the CDR3: TGTGCCAGCAAAAAACAGGGGACGGCAGGCTATGGCTACACCTTC. It yields the protein CASKKQGTAGYGYTF. This chain links TRBV28 with TRBJ1-2; 7 bases align to TRBD1. The CDR3 is 15 amino acids. In germline, CDR1 is MDHEN, CDR2 SYDVKM. V trimming: 7 bases; J trimming: 4 bases; junction bases outside the gene matches: 12.

This clone was counted a single time. The chain couples TRBV5-5 to TRBJ1-2, with D perhaps TRBD1 (5 bases). CDR1 and CDR2 (germline): SGHKS, YYEKEE (reference sequence). The CDR3 has 12 residues. V was clipped by 1 base and J by 7 bases, with 8 bases between them. The CDR3 sequence is CASSLQGFGYTF. CDR3 in DNA: TGTGCCAGCAGCTTGCAGGGTTTTGGCTACACCTTC.

The chain employs TRBV6-1 and TRBJ2-5, with D unclear. The CDR3 runs 13 residues. Trimming stripped 5 bases from V and 4 bases from J, with 11 bases between. Germline V gene data show CDR1 as MNHNS and CDR2 as SASEGT. The CDR3 nucleotides are TGTGCCAGCAGTAAAGGGTTGCCAGAGACCCAGTACTTC. As protein: CASSKGLPETQYF.

J is TRBJ1-1 and V is TRBV6-1; possibly TRBD1 for D (6 bases). There are 14 residues in the CDR3. CDR1 is MNHNS, CDR2 SASEGT, per germline. The V gene lost 5 bases and the J gene lost 4 bases, with 14 bases spanning the gap. The CDR3 reads CASSTGLTGTEAFF. For the CDR3, the DNA is TGTGCCAGCAGTACAGGGTTGACAGGCACTGAAGCTTTCTTT.

This rearrangement joins TRBV19 to TRBJ2-4, with unresolved D. Trimming took off 5 bases at V and 13 bases at J, with 3 bases between the two ends. Germline V CDR1 and CDR2: LNHDA, SQIVND (reference sequence). The CDR3 sequence is 8 residues long. For the CDR3, the DNA is TGTGCCAGTAGTCTACAGTACTTC. This encodes CASSLQYF. The whole variable domain, filled in from reference TRBV19 and TRBJ2-4, reads DGGITQSPKYLFRKEGQNVTLSCEQNLNHDAMYWYRQDPGQGLRLIYYSQIVNDFQKGDIAEGYSVSREKKESFPLTVTSAQKNPTAFYLCASSLQYFGAGTRLSVL.